This passage covers 7 T cell receptor beta chains from one sample sequenced in a study of T-cell memory formation after mild COVID-19. MiXCR, run by TCRdb on the 5' RACE reads, gives a single entry per CDR3 protein. Among hundreds of thousands of distinct CDR3 sequences, about 24% were seen once, and the ten largest hold 8.8%. Sequencing was carried out using PBMCs or a T cell subset sorted from them (not recorded which). These receptors were obtained from an adult woman who had mild COVID-19 (a few samples of this study predate the infection). Cell type and time point are not known.

This chain uses TRBV13 with TRBJ2-3; weak D call: TRBD1 (6 bases). Between the trimmed V and J ends, which lost 5 bases and 3 bases, there was a span of 15 bases. Germline CDR1 reads PRHDT; CDR2 reads FYEKMQ (reference sequence). This CDR3 is 15 amino acids long. The CDR3 sequence: CASSRRRTGTDTQYF. CDR3 sequence (DNA): TGTGCCAGCAGCCGCCGTCGAACAGGGACAGATACGCAGTATTTT.

This clonotype was seen a few times. V is TRBV12-3 or TRBV12-4 and J is TRBJ2-7; D possibly corresponds to TRBD1 (6 bases). Trimming took off 6 bases at V and 1 base at J, with 16 bases between the two ends. This CDR3 region has 15 residues. CDR3 in amino acids: CASSLRGQLSYEQYF. CDR3 bases: TGTGCCAGCAGCCTCCGAGGACAGTTGTCCTACGAGCAGTACTTC.

CDR3 bases: TGTGCCAGCAGCGTCGACAGGGTACAGGGGAACACTGAAGCTTTCTTT. Protein: CASSVDRVQGNTEAFF. The genes are TRBV6-5 and TRBJ1-1, with 7 nucleotides matching TRBD1. After removal of 6 bases from V and 1 base from J, the junction contained 11 bases not matched to a gene. Germline V gene sequence: CDR1 MNHEY, CDR2 SVGAGI. The CDR3 loop spans 16 amino acids.

This clonotype came up many times. V gene TRBV9 combines with J gene TRBJ1-6; 9 bases are shared with TRBD1. CDR3 size: 16 residues. Germline CDR1 reads SGDLS; CDR2 reads YYNGEE. With V trimmed by 4 bases and J by 6 bases, 8 bases remained unmatched. The chain's CDR3 is CASSPRTGESNSPLHF. CDR3 nucleotides: TGTGCCAGCAGCCCCCGGACAGGGGAGAGTAATTCACCCCTCCACTTT.

In this sample, this clonotype turned up a few times. The chain carries TRBV11-2 and TRBJ2-5, with 10 bases lining up with TRBD2. The J segment lost 3 bases and the V segment lost 4 bases, leaving 8 bases of the junction unmatched. There are 16 residues in the CDR3. Germline V gene lookup returns CDR1 SGHAT and CDR2 FQNNGV. The CDR3 coding sequence is TGTGCCAGCAGCTACGAAACCACTAGCGGGGAAGAGACCCAGTACTTC. Translating it yields CASSYETTSGEETQYF.

The rearrangement links TRBV7-2 to TRBJ2-7; perhaps TRBD1 as D (5 bases). Germline V lookup: CDR1 SGHTA, CDR2 FQGNSA. Trimming pared 5 bases from V and 7 bases from J, leaving 15 bases between. CDR3 length equals 13 residues. CDR3 sequence: CASSLRPKGEQYF. In nucleotides, the CDR3 is TGTGCCAGCAGCCTCCGACCCAAGGGGGAGCAGTACTTC.

The V gene is TRBV12-3 or TRBV12-4, the J gene TRBJ1-1, with D maybe TRBD1 (6 bases). Trimming left V 6 bases short and J 11 bases short, with 28 bases between. CDR3 length: 16 amino acids. CDR3 DNA sequence: TGTGCCAGCAGCCCGACCAGTACGGGGATTACAGGGAGGGCTTTCTTT. The encoded protein is CASSPTSTGITGRAFF.